This T cell receptor (beta chain) derives from a study of beta chain features in type 1 diabetes. Overall study context: The number of sorted cells examined across all samples was fewer than 110,000,000. Whole-study findings and limits: People with Type 1 diabetes carried modestly yet significantly shorter TCRB CDR3s in all four CD4+ subsets. In these data, an HLA type influence on TCRB rearrangement remained unresolved. There was a possibility that cDNA sequencing over-represented cells with high TCR expression.

Expressed TCRB transcripts were sequenced because the entire RNA isolate underwent reverse transcription. Repertoires were generated with immunoSEQ multiplex PCR, while TCRdb's copy carries only in-frame clones and drops some. This table has hundreds of thousands of clones, roughly an eighth appearing once. The CDR3 contains 14 residues. CDR1 and CDR2 (germline): MGHRA, YSYEKL. Trimming removed 4 bases at V and 8 bases at J, with 16 bases between. Each donor gave one heparinised blood draw averaging around 120 mL. This clone was detected only a few times. Its antigen is undetermined. The sample taken for sequencing was naive CD4+ T cells from blood. The chain has TRBV4-1 and TRBJ2-3; either TRBD1 or TRBD2 may supply D (5 bases each). The sequence came from a man aged 18 to 29 with type 1 diabetes. CDR3 loop: CASSPTGPTVTQYF. The CDR3 region has the DNA TGCGCCAGCAGCCCAACGGGACCCACGGTTACGCAGTATTTT.